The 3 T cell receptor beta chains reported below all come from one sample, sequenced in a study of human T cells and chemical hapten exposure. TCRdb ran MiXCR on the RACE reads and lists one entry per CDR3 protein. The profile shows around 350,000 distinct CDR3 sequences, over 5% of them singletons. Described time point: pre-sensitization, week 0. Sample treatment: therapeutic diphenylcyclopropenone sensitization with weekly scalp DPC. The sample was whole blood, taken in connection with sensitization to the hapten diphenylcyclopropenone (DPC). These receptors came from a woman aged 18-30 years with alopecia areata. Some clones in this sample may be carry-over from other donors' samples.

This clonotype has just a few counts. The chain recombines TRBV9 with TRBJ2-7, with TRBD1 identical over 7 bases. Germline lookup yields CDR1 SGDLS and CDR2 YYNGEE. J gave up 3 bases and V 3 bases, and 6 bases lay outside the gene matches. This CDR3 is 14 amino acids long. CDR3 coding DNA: TGTGCCAGCAGCGAGGGGACAGATTACTACGAGCAGTACTTC. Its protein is CASSEGTDYYEQYF.

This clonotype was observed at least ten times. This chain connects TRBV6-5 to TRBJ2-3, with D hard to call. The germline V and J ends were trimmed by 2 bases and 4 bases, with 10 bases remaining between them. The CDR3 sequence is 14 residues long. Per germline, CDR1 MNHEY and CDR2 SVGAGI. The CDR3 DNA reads TGTGCCAGCAGTTACAGTGGTAGATCAGATACGCAGTATTTT. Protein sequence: CASSYSGRSDTQYF.

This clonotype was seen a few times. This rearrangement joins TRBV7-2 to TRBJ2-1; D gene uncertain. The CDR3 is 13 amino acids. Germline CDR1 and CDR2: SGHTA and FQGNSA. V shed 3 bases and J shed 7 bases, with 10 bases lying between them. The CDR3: CASSFVYYNEQFF. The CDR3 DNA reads TGTGCCAGCAGCTTCGTCTACTATAATGAGCAGTTCTTC.